The rows below give T cell receptor beta chains drawn from one sample of a study of T-cell reconstitution after alpha-beta-depleted transplantation in children. TCRdb ran MiXCR on the PCR reads and lists one entry per CDR3 protein. The profile covers hundreds of thousands of distinct CDR3 sequences, with around a tenth appearing a single time and 23% taken by the ten largest. The sequences come from peripheral blood, collected 180 days after TCRalphabeta/CD19-depleted stem cell transplant. All receptors derive from a male patient aged 2-9 years who had a stem cell transplant for chronic granulomatous disease, so the T cells may come from the graft donor. CDR3s include the opening cysteine and the closing phenylalanine or tryptophan. A D gene is named only where the DNA matches it firmly. Expanded clones are given a class, and other clones once, few, many or no size at all.

TRBV7-9,.,TRBJ1-3,TRBD1,CASSPRDRGQSSGNTIYF,TGTGCCAGCAGCCCCCGGGACAGGGGCCAGAGCTCTGGAAACACCATATATTTT
TRBV27,many,TRBJ2-2,.,CASSSLRGTGELFF,TGTGCCAGCAGTTCCCTAAGGGGCACCGGGGAGCTGTTTTTT
TRBV20-1,many,TRBJ2-3,TRBD2,CSARVSGTDPDTQYF,TGCAGTGCACGAGTTAGCGGGACGGATCCAGATACGCAGTATTTT
TRBV5-6,.,TRBJ2-1,TRBD2,CASSLSSGGGKNEQFF,TGTGCCAGCAGCTTATCTAGCGGGGGTGGAAAAAATGAGCAGTTCTTC
TRBV5-1,many,TRBJ2-1,TRBD2,CASGTSGTTYNEQFF,TGCGCCAGTGGGACTAGCGGGACAACCTACAATGAGCAGTTCTTC
TRBV5-1,many,TRBJ1-2,.,CASSLVRKGPGISGYTF,TGCGCCAGCAGCTTGGTTCGGAAAGGGCCGGGGATAAGTGGCTACACCTTC
TRBV12-3/TRBV12-4,few,TRBJ2-2,.,CASSPRTGPGGELFF,TGTGCCAGCAGTCCGAGGACGGGTCCGGGCGGGGAGCTGTTTTTT
TRBV2,few,TRBJ2-7,TRBD1,CASETDRGVYEQYF,TGTGCCAGCGAGACAGACAGGGGGGTCTACGAGCAGTACTTC
TRBV28,many,TRBJ1-1,.,CASSSPPASMNTEAFF,TGTGCCAGCAGTTCCCCCCCCGCGTCCATGAACACTGAAGCTTTCTTT
TRBV5-1,few,TRBJ2-1,.,CASSLVSVNEQFF,TGCGCCAGCAGCTTGGTTTCGGTCAATGAGCAGTTCTTC
TRBV29-1,many,TRBJ1-2,.,CSVALGDYGYTF,TGCAGCGTTGCACTGGGGGACTATGGCTACACCTTC
TRBV7-2,many,TRBJ2-1,.,CASSPPRSGRNEQFF,TGTGCCAGCAGCCCGCCTCGGTCGGGCCGCAATGAGCAGTTCTTC
TRBV7-6,many,TRBJ2-3,TRBD2,CASSLYLAGSPDTQYF,TGTGCCAGCAGCTTATACCTAGCGGGATCCCCAGATACGCAGTATTTT
TRBV28,many,TRBJ1-3,.,CASSLPGVGGNTIYF,TGTGCCAGCAGTTTACCAGGGGTTGGAGGAAACACCATATATTTT
TRBV12-3/TRBV12-4,many,TRBJ2-7,TRBD2,CASSFGSGTNEQYF,TGTGCCAGCAGTTTCGGTAGCGGGACTAACGAGCAGTACTTC
TRBV12-3/TRBV12-4,many,TRBJ1-1,.,CASSLMANTEAFF,TGTGCCAGCAGTTTAATGGCTAACACTGAAGCTTTCTTT
TRBV12-3/TRBV12-4,many,TRBJ2-7,.,CASSSIGASYEQYF,TGTGCCAGCAGTTCCATAGGAGCCTCTTACGAGCAGTACTTC
TRBV20-1,many,TRBJ1-6,.,CSARPRTSRMSLHF,TGCAGTGCTCGCCCCAGGACCAGTCGGATGTCCCTCCACTTT
TRBV12-3/TRBV12-4,medium-sized,TRBJ2-7,.,CASSLGSSYEQYF,TGTGCCAGCAGTTTAGGGAGCTCCTACGAGCAGTACTTC
TRBV5-1,.,TRBJ2-1,TRBD1,CASSLETGVKNEQFF,TGCGCCAGCAGCTTGGAAACAGGGGTTAAAAATGAGCAGTTCTTC